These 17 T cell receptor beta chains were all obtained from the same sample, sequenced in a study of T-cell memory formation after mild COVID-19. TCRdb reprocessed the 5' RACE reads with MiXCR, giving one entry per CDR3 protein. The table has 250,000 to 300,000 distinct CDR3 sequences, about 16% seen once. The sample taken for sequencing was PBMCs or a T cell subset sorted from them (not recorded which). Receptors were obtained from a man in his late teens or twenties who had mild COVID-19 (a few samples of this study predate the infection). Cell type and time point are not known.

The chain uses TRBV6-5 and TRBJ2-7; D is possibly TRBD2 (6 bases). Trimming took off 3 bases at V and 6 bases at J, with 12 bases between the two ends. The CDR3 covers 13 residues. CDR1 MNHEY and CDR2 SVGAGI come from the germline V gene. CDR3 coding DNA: TGTGCCAGCAGTTATAGGCGGGATGGCGAGCAGTACGTC. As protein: CASSYRRDGEQYV.

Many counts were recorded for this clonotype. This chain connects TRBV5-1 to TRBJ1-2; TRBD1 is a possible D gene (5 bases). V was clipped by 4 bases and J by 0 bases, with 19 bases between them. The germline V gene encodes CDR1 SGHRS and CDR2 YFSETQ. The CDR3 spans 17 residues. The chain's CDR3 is CASSLPRGGGTNYGYTF. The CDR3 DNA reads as TGCGCCAGCAGCCTTCCCCGGGGCGGGGGAACTAACTATGGCTACACCTTC.

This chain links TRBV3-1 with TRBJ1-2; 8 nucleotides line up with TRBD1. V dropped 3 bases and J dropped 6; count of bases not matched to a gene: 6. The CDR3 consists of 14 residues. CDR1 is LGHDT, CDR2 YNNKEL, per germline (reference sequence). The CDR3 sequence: CASSHLTGGNGYTF. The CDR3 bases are TGTGCCAGCAGCCACCTCACAGGGGGTAATGGCTACACCTTC.

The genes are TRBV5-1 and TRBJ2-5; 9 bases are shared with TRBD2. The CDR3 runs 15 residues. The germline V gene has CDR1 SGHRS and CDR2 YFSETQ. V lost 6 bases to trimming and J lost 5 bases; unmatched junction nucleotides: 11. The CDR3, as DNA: TGCGCCAGCACCTCCGAGGGACTAGCAGTGGAGACCCAGTACTTC. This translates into CASTSEGLAVETQYF.

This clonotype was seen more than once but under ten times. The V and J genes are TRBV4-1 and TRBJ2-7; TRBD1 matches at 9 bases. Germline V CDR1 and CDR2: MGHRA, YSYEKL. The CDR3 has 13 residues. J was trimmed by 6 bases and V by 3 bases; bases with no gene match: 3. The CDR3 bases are TGCGCCAGCAGCCACCGGACAGGGGCCGAGCAGTACTTC. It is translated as CASSHRTGAEQYF.

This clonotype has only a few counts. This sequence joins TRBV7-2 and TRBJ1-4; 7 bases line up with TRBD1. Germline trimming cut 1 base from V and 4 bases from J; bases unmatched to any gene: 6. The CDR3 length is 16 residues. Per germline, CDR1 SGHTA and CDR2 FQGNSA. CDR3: CASSLVGTANNEKLFF. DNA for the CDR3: TGTGCCAGCAGCTTAGTGGGGACAGCGAATAATGAAAAACTGTTTTTT.

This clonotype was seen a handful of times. CDR3 region: CASSQGQGGTQPQHF. CDR3 coding DNA: TGCGCCAGCAGCCAAGGACAGGGTGGGACTCAGCCCCAGCATTTT. V usage is TRBV4-1 and J usage is TRBJ1-5, with 7 bases identical to TRBD1. Germline V lookup: CDR1 MGHRA, CDR2 YSYEKL. With 1 base clipped from V and 6 bases from J, the junction kept 6 bases outside the gene matches. This CDR3 is built from 15 residues.

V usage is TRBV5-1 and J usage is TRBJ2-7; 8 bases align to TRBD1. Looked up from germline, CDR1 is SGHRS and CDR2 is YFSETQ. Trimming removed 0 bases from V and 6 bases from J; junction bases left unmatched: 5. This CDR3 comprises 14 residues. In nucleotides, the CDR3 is TGCGCCAGCAGCTTGGGACAGGGGATGGGCGAGCAGTACTTC. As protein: CASSLGQGMGEQYF.

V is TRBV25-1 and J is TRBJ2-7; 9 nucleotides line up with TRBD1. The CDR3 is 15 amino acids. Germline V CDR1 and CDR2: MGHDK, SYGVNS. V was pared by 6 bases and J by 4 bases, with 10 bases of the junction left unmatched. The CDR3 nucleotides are TGTGCCAGCAGGGGAAAGGGACAGGGAGGGTACGAGCAGTACGTC. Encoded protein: CASRGKGQGGYEQYV.

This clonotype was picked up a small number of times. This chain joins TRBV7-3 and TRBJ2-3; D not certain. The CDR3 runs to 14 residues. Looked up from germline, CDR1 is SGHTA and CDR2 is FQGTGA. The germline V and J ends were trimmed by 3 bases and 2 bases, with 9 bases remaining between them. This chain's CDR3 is CASSFGIVTDTQYF. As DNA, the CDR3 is TGTGCCAGCAGCTTTGGCATAGTCACAGATACGCAGTATTTT. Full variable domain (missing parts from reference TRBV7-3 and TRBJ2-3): GAGVSQTPSNKVTEKGKYVELRCDPISGHTALYWYRQSLGQGPEFLIYFQGTGAADDSGLPNDRFFAVRPEGSVSTLKIQRTERGDSAVYLCASSFGIVTDTQYFGPGTRLTVL.

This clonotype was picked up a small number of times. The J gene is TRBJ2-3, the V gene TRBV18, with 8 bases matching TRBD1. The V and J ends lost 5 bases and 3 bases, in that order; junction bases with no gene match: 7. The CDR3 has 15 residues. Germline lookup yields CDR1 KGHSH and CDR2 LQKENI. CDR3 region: CASSTQGASTDTQYF. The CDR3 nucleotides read TGTGCCAGCTCAACCCAGGGGGCGAGTACAGATACGCAGTATTTT. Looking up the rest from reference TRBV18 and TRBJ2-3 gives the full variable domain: NAGVMQNPRHLVRRRGQEARLRCSPMKGHSHVYWYRQLPEEGLKFMVYLQKENIIDESGMPKERFSAEFPKEGPSILRIQQVVRGDSAAYFCASSTQGASTDTQYFGPGTRLTVL.

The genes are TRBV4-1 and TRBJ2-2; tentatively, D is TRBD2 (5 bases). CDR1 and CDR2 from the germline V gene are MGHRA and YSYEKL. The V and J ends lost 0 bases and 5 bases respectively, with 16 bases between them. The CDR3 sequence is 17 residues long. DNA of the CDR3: TGCGCCAGCAGCCAAGAGGCTGGCGGGTCGGGAACCGGGGAGCTGTTTTTT. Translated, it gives CASSQEAGGSGTGELFF.

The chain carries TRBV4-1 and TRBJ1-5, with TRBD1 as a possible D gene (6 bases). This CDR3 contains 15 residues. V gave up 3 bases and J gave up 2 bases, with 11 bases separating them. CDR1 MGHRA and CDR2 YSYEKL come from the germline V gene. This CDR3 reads CASSQVPGGNQPQHF. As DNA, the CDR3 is TGCGCCAGCAGCCAGGTCCCAGGGGGCAATCAGCCCCAGCATTTT.

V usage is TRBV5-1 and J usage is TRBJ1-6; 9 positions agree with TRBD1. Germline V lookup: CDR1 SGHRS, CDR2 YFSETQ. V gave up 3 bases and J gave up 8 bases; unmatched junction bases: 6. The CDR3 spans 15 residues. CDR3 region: CASSWRTGVDSPLHF. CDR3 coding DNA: TGCGCCAGCAGCTGGCGGACAGGGGTAGATTCACCCCTCCACTTT.

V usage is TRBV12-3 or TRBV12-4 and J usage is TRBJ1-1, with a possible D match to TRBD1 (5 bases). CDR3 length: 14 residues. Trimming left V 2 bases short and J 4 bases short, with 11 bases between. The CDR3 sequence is CASSLIRGRTEAFF. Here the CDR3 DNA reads TGTGCCAGCAGTTTAATCCGGGGCCGCACTGAAGCTTTCTTT.

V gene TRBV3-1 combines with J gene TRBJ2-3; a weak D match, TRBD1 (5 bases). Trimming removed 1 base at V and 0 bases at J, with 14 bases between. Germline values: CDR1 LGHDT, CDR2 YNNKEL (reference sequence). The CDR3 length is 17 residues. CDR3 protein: CASSQVGGALSTDTQYF. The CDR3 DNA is TGTGCCAGCAGCCAAGTTGGTGGGGCCCTTAGCACAGATACGCAGTATTTT.

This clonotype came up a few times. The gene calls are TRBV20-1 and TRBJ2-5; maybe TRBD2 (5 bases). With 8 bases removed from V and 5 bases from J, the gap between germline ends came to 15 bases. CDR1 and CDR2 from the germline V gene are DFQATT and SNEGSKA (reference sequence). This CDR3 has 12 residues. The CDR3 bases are TGCAGTCCGTTCAAAGCGGCGGAGACCCAGTACTTC. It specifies CSPFKAAETQYF.